These 16 T cell receptor beta chains came from one sample sequenced in a study of PD-L1 blockade in urothelial cancer. Clones were read by immunoSEQ multiplex PCR, and TCRdb kept only the in-frame ones, dropping some. The sample has around 110,000 clones; more than 85% are singletons. Time point described: peripheral blood 6 weeks after treatment start. Sample: PBMCs, taken around atezolizumab (anti-PD-L1) treatment. These TCRs come from a man aged 60 to 75 with urothelial cancer.

The chain uses TRBV5-1 and TRBJ2-3; tentative D call: TRBD1 (6 bases). V lost 4 bases to trimming and J lost 1 base, with 16 bases between them. In germline, CDR1 is SGHRS, CDR2 YFSETQ. The CDR3 consists of 16 residues. The CDR3 spells CASSPGRGGRTDTQYF. The CDR3 coding sequence is TGCGCCAGCAGCCCGGGACGTGGGGGCCGCACAGATACGCAGTATTTT. Variable domain in full (rest from reference TRBV5-1 and TRBJ2-3): KAGVTQTPRYLIKTRGQQVTLSCSPISGHRSVSWYQQTPGQGLQFLFEYFSETQRNKGNFPGRFSGRQFSNSRSEMNVSTLELGDSALYLCASSPGRGGRTDTQYFGPGTRLTVL.

In this sample, this clone turned up a few times. This chain uses TRBV28 with TRBJ1-1; 10 bases agree with TRBD1. The J segment lost 11 bases and the V segment lost 5 bases, leaving 11 bases of the junction unmatched. In germline, CDR1 is MDHEN, CDR2 SYDVKM. The CDR3 spans 14 residues. The CDR3 spells CASSPQPDRGQAFF. The CDR3 DNA sequence: TGTGCCAGCAGTCCCCAGCCCGACAGGGGGCAGGCTTTCTTT.

The chain combines TRBV28 with TRBJ2-7, with unresolved D. The V gene's germline CDR1 is MDHEN and CDR2 SYDVKM. V gave up 6 bases and J gave up 5 bases, with 11 bases separating them. This CDR3 spans 12 amino acids. The DNA of the CDR3 is TGTGCCAGCAGGCTTGCGGATGACGAGCAGTACTTC. It is translated as CASRLADDEQYF.

This chain links TRBV5-6 with TRBJ1-2, with a possible D match to TRBD1 (6 bases). V lost 4 bases and J 0 bases, leaving 13 bases between the germline ends. CDR1 is SGHDT and CDR2 is YYEEEE in the germline V gene. This CDR3 is built from 15 residues. The CDR3 DNA sequence: TGTGCCAGCAGCGCAACAGGGACCCCTAACTATGGCTACACCTTC. Translating gives CASSATGTPNYGYTF.

The rearrangement uses TRBV19 and TRBJ1-5, with D possibly being TRBD1 (6 bases). V was clipped by 8 bases and J by 0 bases, with 11 bases between them. CDR3 length: 14 amino acids. CDR1 LNHDA and CDR2 SQIVND come from the germline V gene (reference sequence). The CDR3 DNA reads TGTGCCAGTTGGGACACCTATAGCAATCAGCCCCAGCATTTT. As protein: CASWDTYSNQPQHF.

The V call is TRBV28, the J call TRBJ1-5; 7 nucleotides agree with TRBD1. J gave up 5 bases and V 6 bases, and 7 bases lay outside the gene matches. Germline loops: CDR1 MDHEN, CDR2 SYDVKM. The CDR3 loop spans 14 amino acids. CDR3: CASRPGQFYQPQHF. In DNA form, the CDR3 reads TGTGCCAGCAGGCCGGGACAGTTCTATCAGCCCCAGCATTTT.

J is TRBJ2-7 and V is TRBV6-6; 8 bases line up with TRBD1. Germline V lookup: CDR1 MNHNY, CDR2 SVGAGI (reference sequence). V trimming: 5 bases; J trimming: 3 bases; junction bases outside the gene matches: 3. The CDR3 has 13 amino acids. As DNA, the CDR3 is TGTGCCAGCAGTGCCACAGGGGGCTACGAGCAGTACTTC. The encoded protein is CASSATGGYEQYF.

The rearrangement links TRBV5-6 to TRBJ2-1, with D perhaps TRBD1 (6 bases). From germline, CDR1 is SGHDT and CDR2 YYEEEE. This CDR3 region has 14 residues. V was shortened by 4 bases and J by 3 bases, with 11 bases between the two germline ends. The CDR3 DNA reads as TGTGCCAGCAGCCCGGACAGAGGCTACAATGAGCAGTTCTTC. Residues: CASSPDRGYNEQFF.

This clone came up once. V is TRBV4-1 and J is TRBJ1-2; a weak D match, TRBD1 (6 bases). This CDR3 region has 15 residues. Trimming left V 4 bases short and J 2 bases short, with 14 bases between. Germline CDR1 and CDR2: MGHRA and YSYEKL. As DNA, the CDR3 is TGCGCCAGCAGCCTAACTGGTGGACAGAACTATGGCTACACCTTC. This encodes CASSLTGGQNYGYTF.

This clone has just a few counts. V usage is TRBV19 and J usage is TRBJ1-5; 8 positions match TRBD1. Germline assignment: CDR1 LNHDA and CDR2 SQIVND (reference sequence). The V segment lost 6 bases and the J segment 3 bases; nucleotides outside the gene matches: 4. The CDR3 has 14 amino acids. As DNA, the CDR3 is TGTGCCAGTAGCGAGGACAGGGTCAATCAGCCCCAGCATTTT. It codes for CASSEDRVNQPQHF.

A single count supports this clone. The chain recombines TRBV28 with TRBJ2-5; 10 positions match TRBD1. Losses at the gene ends were 3 bases for V and 6 bases for J; bases not matched to a gene: 4. The CDR3 spans 14 residues. The germline gives CDR1 MDHEN, CDR2 SYDVKM. The CDR3 sequence is CASSLTGGAKTQYF. The CDR3 region has the DNA TGTGCCAGCAGTTTGACAGGGGGCGCGAAGACCCAGTACTTC.

The chain recombines TRBV9 with TRBJ2-1, with TRBD2 matching over 8 bases. Germline V gives CDR1 SGDLS, CDR2 YYNGEE. The CDR3 runs to 16 residues. With V trimmed by 4 bases and J by 4 bases, 10 bases remained unmatched. CDR3 sequence: CASSLRGSGGYNEQFF. DNA for the CDR3: TGTGCCAGCAGCCTCCGGGGAAGCGGGGGATACAATGAGCAGTTCTTC.

The gene calls are TRBV5-6 and TRBJ1-2; the match to TRBD1 covers 9 bases. Germline-derived CDR1 and CDR2 are SGHDT and YYEEEE. This CDR3 spans 16 amino acids. Trimming at V came to 0 bases and at J to 4 bases, leaving 7 bases not matched to a gene. CDR3 bases: TGTGCCAGCAGCTTGGGGACAGGGGTGGAAGCCTATGGCTACACCTTC. Amino acids: CASSLGTGVEAYGYTF.

The J gene is TRBJ2-7, the V gene TRBV5-1; 10 bases agree with TRBD1. The CDR3 consists of 14 residues. J lost 2 bases, V lost 3 bases, and 2 bases had no gene match. CDR1 is SGHRS, CDR2 YFSETQ, per germline. CDR3 amino acids: CASSSGQGTYEQYF. DNA of the CDR3: TGCGCCAGCAGCTCGGGACAGGGGACCTACGAGCAGTACTTC.

The chain links TRBV7-8 to TRBJ2-3; possibly TRBD1 for D (7 bases). V was clipped by 6 bases and J by 3 bases, with 13 bases between them. The CDR3 is made up of 14 amino acids. CDR1 is SGHVS, CDR2 FQNEAQ, per germline. Here the CDR3 DNA reads TGTGCCAGCAGTCAGGGGGGAGCAACAGATACGCAGTATTTT. As protein: CASSQGGATDTQYF.

The chain has TRBV7-3 and TRBJ2-1, with 14 positions matching TRBD2. CDR1 is SGHTA and CDR2 is FQGTGA in the germline V gene. This CDR3 is 14 amino acids long. V gave up 5 bases and J gave up 10 bases; unmatched junction bases: 4. This chain's CDR3 is CASSGTSGSREQFF. The CDR3 DNA sequence: TGTGCCAGCAGCGGGACTAGCGGGAGCCGCGAGCAGTTCTTC.